The following is a T cell receptor beta chain sequence with its context. This sample is part of a study of blood T cell repertoires in COVID-19. Study background: Sources were T cells, B-cell-depleted T cells, or PBMCs; the material itself was cDNA or gDNA.

Methods used by the authors: Reference gene primer amplification gave estimated nucleated cell counts. Libraries were prepared by immunoSEQ multiplex PCR; TCRdb keeps only in-frame clonotypes and omits some of them. Clone size and V and J calls were adopted from that table, with D and trimming inferred from the DNA. The sample consists of about 94,000 clones, roughly 80% of them appearing once. Germline CDR1 LGHDT, CDR2 YNNKEL (reference sequence). CDR3 length equals 12 residues. V was cut by 4 bases and J by 4 bases, with 5 bases left in between. This clonotype was sampled from a human donor in a cohort sampled during active COVID-19. The rearrangement joins TRBV3-1 (or the pseudogene TRBV3-2) to TRBJ1-3; D gene uncertain. Sequences were obtained from peripheral blood. This chain's CDR3 is CASSPLGNTIYF. The CDR3 DNA reads as TGTGCCAGCAGCCCCCTCGGAAACACCATATATTTT.